One and the same sample provided the 7 T cell receptor beta chains below, sequenced in a study of blood T cell repertoires in COVID-19. TCRdb's table, derived via immunoSEQ multiplex PCR, lists solely in-frame clones and lacks some. The top ten clones hold nearly 7.5% of a sample with fewer than 250,000 clones, 75% to 85% of them seen once. Sequenced material: PBMCs or T cells enriched from blood (not recorded which). These receptors all stem from a woman in her thirties or forties with acute COVID-19.

The rearrangement joins TRBV6-5 to TRBJ2-7; 12 bases agree with TRBD1. V lost 4 bases and J lost 2; bases outside the gene matches: 6. The germline gives CDR1 MNHEY, CDR2 SVGAGI. This CDR3 has 16 residues. The CDR3 sequence is CASSSSGTGGPYEQYF. The CDR3 nucleotides are TGTGCCAGCAGTTCCTCCGGGACAGGGGGCCCCTACGAGCAGTACTTC.

The chain is built from TRBV15 and TRBJ1-2; D call uncertain. Per the germline V gene, CDR1 is LNHNV and CDR2 is YYDKDF (reference sequence). The CDR3 has 15 amino acids. V lost 5 bases and J lost 4, with 17 bases in between. This chain's CDR3 is CATSSHLTRAYGYTF. In DNA form, the CDR3 reads TGTGCCACCAGCTCCCATCTTACGAGAGCCTATGGCTACACCTTC.

This sequence joins TRBV2 and TRBJ1-5, with 7 bases aligning to TRBD1. This CDR3 is built from 15 residues. V trimming: 6 bases; J trimming: 3 bases; junction bases outside the gene matches: 8. The germline V gene encodes CDR1 SNHLY and CDR2 FYNNEI. The chain's CDR3 is CASRARQGPNQPQHF. CDR3 sequence (DNA): TGTGCCAGCAGGGCTCGACAGGGCCCCAATCAGCCCCAGCATTTT. Together with reference TRBV2 and TRBJ1-5, the CDR3 gives the full variable domain: EPEVTQTPSHQVTQMGQEVILRCVPISNHLYFYWYRQILGQKVEFLVSFYNNEISEKSEIFDDQFSVERPDGSNFTLKIRSTKLEDSAMYFCASRARQGPNQPQHFGDGTRLSIL.

This clone was observed a single time. CDR3 sequence: CASSRRTSGKNTDTQYF. CDR3 DNA: TGTGCCAGCAGCAGGCGGACTAGCGGGAAGAACACAGATACGCAGTATTTT. The chain combines TRBV11-3 with TRBJ2-3, with 12 bases matching TRBD2. Germline CDR1 reads SGHNT; CDR2 reads YENEEA. The CDR3 sequence is 17 residues long. Germline trimming cut 5 bases from V and 2 bases from J; bases unmatched to any gene: 8.

The chain has TRBV6-5 and TRBJ1-1, with D possibly TRBD1 on 5 matching bases. CDR3 length: 12 residues. Germline V CDR1 and CDR2: MNHEY, SVGAGI. V lost 8 bases, J lost 4 bases, and 11 bases lay in between. The CDR3 DNA is TGTGCCAGCTATCGAAGGGGCACTGAAGCTTTCTTT. Amino acid sequence: CASYRRGTEAFF.

The V and J genes are TRBV7-3 and TRBJ2-2; D might be TRBD2 (6 bases). The CDR3 totals 14 residues. From germline, CDR1 is SGHTA and CDR2 FQGTGA. V shed 2 bases and J shed 7 bases, with 11 bases lying between them. CDR3 residues: CASSLQGLGGELFF. In nucleotides, the CDR3 is TGTGCCAGCAGCTTACAGGGACTCGGCGGGGAGCTGTTTTTT.

This sequence joins TRBV5-1 and TRBJ2-1; tentatively, D is TRBD2 (5 bases). Trimming cost V 0 bases and J 7 bases, with 11 bases left between them. The CDR3 has 14 residues. The germline CDR1 and CDR2 sequences are SGHRS and YFSETQ. CDR3: CASSLDGQRNEQFF. Written as DNA, the CDR3 is TGCGCCAGCAGCTTGGATGGCCAGCGGAATGAGCAGTTCTTC.